The 7 T cell receptor beta chains in this list originate from one sample, sequenced in a study of patients and donors after allogeneic stem cell transplantation. Each CDR3 protein gets one entry after TCRdb re-called the RT-PCR reads with MiXCR. The sample lists 200,000 to 250,000 distinct CDR3 sequences, roughly two fifths occurring once. Sequencing was performed on blood, either unsorted or a sorted T cell fraction (not recorded which). These receptors were collected from a human donor who was either an allogeneic HSCT recipient or a stem cell or donor lymphocyte infusion donor (not recorded which). It is not recorded whose cells these are; they may come from a transplant donor.

This clonotype was observed a handful of times. This chain links TRBV27 with TRBJ1-2; tentatively, D is TRBD1 (5 bases). CDR1 is MNHEY and CDR2 is SMNVEV in the germline V gene (reference sequence). The CDR3 has 16 residues. V was pared by 4 bases and J by 4 bases, with 19 bases between. The CDR3 reads CASSYGSGANPYGYTF. CDR3 DNA: TGTGCCAGCAGTTACGGGAGCGGGGCGAACCCCTATGGCTACACCTTC.

This clonotype turned up a few times. In nucleotides, the CDR3 is TGCGCCAGCAGCTTGAGCTACTCTGGAAACACCATATATTTT. The encoded protein is CASSLSYSGNTIYF. This chain links TRBV5-1 with TRBJ1-3; D unclear. V was shortened by 1 base and J by 0 bases, with 5 bases between the two germline ends. The CDR3 has 14 amino acids. Germline CDR1 and CDR2: SGHRS and YFSETQ. Complete variable domain (other parts from reference TRBV5-1 and TRBJ1-3): KAGVTQTPRYLIKTRGQQVTLSCSPISGHRSVSWYQQTPGQGLQFLFEYFSETQRNKGNFPGRFSGRQFSNSRSEMNVSTLELGDSALYLCASSLSYSGNTIYFGEGSWLTVV.

This chain links TRBV12-3 or TRBV12-4 with TRBJ2-3; 7 bases are a match to TRBD2. The CDR3 has 16 amino acids. Germline trimming cut 5 bases from V and 8 bases from J; bases unmatched to any gene: 16. CDR3 DNA sequence: TGTGCCAGCAGTCGTAAGCGGGGTGGTTATATGGGTACGCAGTATTTT. Protein: CASSRKRGGYMGTQYF.

This clonotype has just a few counts. The V call is TRBV10-3, the J call TRBJ1-6; 8 bases match TRBD1. There are 14 residues in the CDR3. The ends lost 10 bases at V and 5 bases at J; junction bases unmatched: 7. Germline CDR1 ENHRY, CDR2 SYGVKD. This CDR3 is CATRQGRDNSPLHF. DNA for the CDR3: TGTGCCACCCGACAGGGGCGAGATAATTCACCCCTCCACTTT.

The rearrangement uses TRBV12-3 or TRBV12-4 and TRBJ1-1, with 8 bases aligning to TRBD1. The CDR3 is 14 residues long. V lost 6 bases, J lost 1 base, and 4 bases stayed unmatched. CDR3 residues: CASRLGQGNTEAFF. The CDR3 DNA is TGTGCCAGCAGGCTTGGACAGGGGAACACTGAAGCTTTCTTT.

This chain connects TRBV3-1 to TRBJ1-1, with TRBD1 matching over 9 bases. V trimming: 6 bases; J trimming: 4 bases; junction bases outside the gene matches: 12. The germline CDR1 and CDR2 sequences are LGHDT and YNNKEL (reference sequence). CDR3 size: 16 residues. The CDR3 spells CASRLGVGTGTTEAFF. For the CDR3, the DNA is TGTGCCAGCAGGCTCGGGGTGGGGACAGGGACCACTGAAGCTTTCTTT. The whole variable domain, filled in from reference TRBV3-1 and TRBJ1-1, reads DTAVSQTPKYLVTQMGNDKSIKCEQNLGHDTMYWYKQDSKKFLKIMFSYNNKELIINETVPNRFSPKSPDKAHLNLHINSLELGDSAVYFCASRLGVGTGTTEAFFGQGTRLTVV.

This chain connects TRBV18 to TRBJ1-1, with TRBD1 as a possible D gene (5 bases). V was trimmed by 1 base and J by 4 bases, leaving 7 bases between them. Germline V gene lookup returns CDR1 KGHSH and CDR2 LQKENI. The CDR3 is made up of 13 amino acids. In DNA form, the CDR3 reads TGTGCCAGCTCACCACAGGGACCCACTGAAGCTTTCTTT. Protein: CASSPQGPTEAFF. The full variable domain, its missing parts supplied by reference TRBV18 and TRBJ1-1, is NAGVMQNPRHLVRRRGQEARLRCSPMKGHSHVYWYRQLPEEGLKFMVYLQKENIIDESGMPKERFSAEFPKEGPSILRIQQVVRGDSAAYFCASSPQGPTEAFFGQGTRLTVV.